These T cell receptor beta chains were read from a single sample in a study of cytomegalovirus exposure and HLA in healthy donors. Some clones are missing from TCRdb's copy, which holds only in-frame ones; the method was immunoSEQ multiplex PCR. The sample lists approximately 92,000 clones, 81% occurring once. Sequenced sample: PBMCs. Receptors originate from a woman in her seventies in good health and CMV-seropositive. Each CDR3 is given with its conserved first and last residue. A D gene is named only where the DNA matches it firmly. Expanded clones are given a class, and other clones once, few, many or no size at all.

V gene	clone size	D gene	J gene	CDR3 protein	CDR3 DNA
TRBV14	NA	TRBD2	TRBJ2-1	CASSQDPGLAGDEQFF	TGTGCCAGCAGCCAAGATCCTGGGCTAGCGGGAGATGAGCAGTTCTTC
TRBV6-5	NA	NA	TRBJ1-1	CASSYGQNTEAFF	TGTGCCAGCAGTTACGGCCAGAACACTGAAGCTTTCTTT
TRBV7-3	once	NA	TRBJ2-1	CASSTSNGVHEQFF	TGTGCCAGCAGCACCTCAAACGGGGTTCATGAGCAGTTCTTC
TRBV7-3	NA	TRBD2	TRBJ2-1	CASSSRAGDSYNEQFF	TGTGCCAGCAGCTCCAGAGCGGGAGACTCCTACAATGAGCAGTTCTTC
TRBV6-6	NA	NA	TRBJ1-5	CASSSQGPVSNQPQHF	TGTGCCAGCAGTTCACAGGGTCCTGTTAGCAATCAGCCCCAGCATTTT
TRBV19	NA	NA	TRBJ2-2	CASSVTGASALTGELFF	TGTGCCAGTAGTGTCACAGGTGCTAGCGCGTTAACCGGGGAGCTGTTTTTT
TRBV7-9	NA	TRBD2	TRBJ2-3	CASSELAGGLYTQYF	TGTGCCAGCAGCGAACTAGCGGGAGGATTATATACGCAGTATTTT
TRBV9	NA	NA	TRBJ1-3	CASSPPTLGSGNTIYF	TGTGCCAGCAGCCCACCCACCTTAGGGAGCGGAAACACCATATATTTT
TRBV19	NA	TRBD1	TRBJ1-3	CASTGRGQPSSGNTIYF	TGTGCCAGTACCGGTAGGGGACAGCCCTCCTCTGGAAACACCATATATTTT
TRBV7-2	NA	NA	TRBJ2-1	CASSPPGLQNEQFF	TGTGCCAGCAGTCCCCCGGGACTCCAGAATGAGCAGTTCTTC
TRBV6-5	NA	NA	TRBJ2-7	CASRQTPQRDEQYF	TGTGCCAGCAGGCAAACTCCCCAGCGCGACGAGCAGTACTTC
TRBV19	NA	TRBD1	TRBJ2-1	CASSPRTGSDGNEQFF	TGTGCCAGTAGTCCGCGGACAGGGAGTGACGGGAATGAGCAGTTCTTC
TRBV6-4	once	TRBD2	TRBJ2-1	CASTNGEGNEQFF	TGTGCCAGCACGAACGGGGAGGGGAATGAGCAGTTCTTC
TRBV5-4	once	NA	TRBJ2-2	CASSFFSSISSGELFF	TGTGCCAGCAGCTTCTTCTCTAGTATCTCATCCGGGGAGCTGTTTTTT